This is a list of T cell receptor beta chains from one sample in a study of blood T cell repertoires in COVID-19. The repertoire was sequenced with immunoSEQ multiplex PCR; TCRdb's copy has only in-frame clones and lacks some. This table holds around 67,000 clones, approximately 88% found once. The source material was peripheral blood. These receptor sequences come from an elderly woman with acute or convalescent COVID-19. Both conserved end residues are part of each CDR3. Each record gives: J gene, CDR3 length, V gene, CDR3 protein.

TRBJ1-2,14,TRBV19,CASSGTGSVGGYTF
TRBJ2-3,14,TRBV6-5,CASTSQGITDTQYF
TRBJ2-5,19,TRBV4-2,CASSHGGGTRGGGKETQYF
TRBJ1-2,13,TRBV19,CASRQGGNYGYTF
TRBJ1-4,16,TRBV25-1,CASSDPNRGLREKLFF
TRBJ1-1,13,TRBV7-3,CASSLNGGLEAFF
TRBJ1-2,16,TRBV25-1,CASSEPGTGVTYGYTF
TRBJ2-5,15,TRBV27,CASSFLAGGGETQYF
TRBJ1-1,15,TRBV28,CASSGESVRNTEAFF
TRBJ2-5,15,TRBV3-1/TRBV3-2,CASSRRGTDRETQYF
TRBJ2-1,14,TRBV7-2,CASSSRGEFNEQFF
TRBJ2-2,16,TRBV19,CASSRPPRAPTGELFF
TRBJ2-2,15,TRBV7-3,CASSRTSSNTGELFF
TRBJ2-1,11,TRBV24-1,CATSLVNEQFF
TRBJ1-1,13,TRBV29-1,CSVDSGLNTEAFF
TRBJ2-1,15,TRBV7-2,CASSFTSGRFNEQFF
TRBJ1-1,14,TRBV5-4,CASSPGQRNTEAFF
TRBJ2-2,20,TRBV20-1,CSASSDRGPGTSGRYGELFF
TRBJ2-5,13,TRBV5-4,CASSLTGVLTQYF
TRBJ1-5,15,TRBV4-1,CASSRLLGPNQPQHF
TRBJ2-7,14,TRBV27,CASSFASGRYEQYF
TRBJ1-2,13,TRBV4-1,CASSQTGGSGYTF
TRBJ1-4,14,TRBV27,CASSGGQWNEKLFF
TRBJ2-7,14,TRBV19,CASSSRDRRYEQYF
TRBJ2-7,15,TRBV7-2,CASSHLDRARYEQYF